The clone carrying this TCR beta chain showed up just a few times. Antigen unknown. The data are from a study of beta chain features in type 1 diabetes. Study-wide points: Patients with Type 1 diabetes showed moderately but significantly shorter TCRB CDR3s in all four CD4+ subsets.

V was pared by 6 bases and J by 1 base, with 10 bases between. Germline loops: CDR1 SGHRS, CDR2 YFSETQ. The CDR3 has 13 residues. Isolated RNA was reverse transcribed in full, so expressed TCRB transcripts were sequenced. TCRdb's table, derived via immunoSEQ multiplex PCR, lists solely in-frame clones and lacks some. The data show 400,000 or so clones, with roughly an eighth seen just once and around 0.0099% held by the top ten. Sequenced material: naive CD4+ T cells from blood. The clonotype originates from a woman between 18 and 30 years old with type 1 diabetes. The chain combines TRBV5-1 with TRBJ1-1; the D is unclear. The CDR3 is CASTRGGNTEAFF. The DNA of the CDR3 is TGCGCCAGCACCCGAGGAGGGAACACTGAAGCTTTCTTT.